This T cell receptor (beta chain) was sequenced in a study of T cell responses to AZD1222 COVID-19 vaccine (dated by TCRdb to about 2021). For context, the study as a whole: TCR sequencing was performed for 230 to 250 trial participants, of whom about 200 were given two doses of AZD1222 and approximately 25 were given two doses of MenACWY control vaccine. Trial participants were enrolled into age subgroups of 18-55, 56-69 and 70-plus years, which contained roughly 140, 27 and 60 TCR-sequenced participants, respectively. Overall results and qualifications from the work: Participants were mostly white British, with more females than males. The authors suggested clonal diversity may have been underestimated. The 56-69-year group was small, and its depth increase did not reach significance, likely because of low power. Because no day 14 peak-response samples were available, repertoires were characterized only after the peak T cell response. Conclusions about previously exposed vaccinees are limited, since just six or seven AZD1222 recipients were seropositive for SARS-CoV-2 at baseline. A significant rise in spike-specific TCR breadth and depth was observed after two AZD1222 doses relative to day 0 and relative to MenACWY recipients. Vaccine-associated CD4 TCRs spanned the whole spike protein, with dominant responses in regions 160-218 and 743-854. Epitopes outside the regions mutated in the B.1.351 and B.1.1.7 variants were reportedly recognized by nearly half of the unique spike-specific TCRs.

The meaning of the sample's time point label: about 28 days (+/-7) after the second vaccine dose. AZD1222 recipients with second doses at about 4 weeks or about 12 weeks were pooled, because spike-specific TCR depth and breadth did not differ between schedules. Vaccinee samples were obtained from the UK trials COV001 and COV002, which included a single-blind randomized controlled phase 2/3 trial of AZD1222 (ChAdOx1 nCoV-19) in healthy adults. Trial participant PBMC samples were collected at day 0 and day 28 after the second dose for TCRbeta chain sequencing. The CDR3 regions of human TCRbeta chains were analyzed by immunosequencing. In the original analysis: TCRs in the repertoires were matched against a reference library of SARS-CoV-2-specific TCRs that had been generated with the MIRA antigen-specificity platform. Breadth meant the fraction of unique TCRs that were SARS-CoV-2-associated, whereas depth meant the fraction of total T cells that were SARS-CoV-2-associated. Using the MIRA data, each spike-specific TCR was mapped to the spike region that the TCR reacts to and placed in a CD4 or CD8 class. Log10-transformed breadth and depth values were compared by one-way ANOVA with Sidak's multiple comparisons tests. TCRdb took over this immuneACCESS table, retaining in-frame rearrangements with V and J assigned. Such tables are incomplete; in checked studies, under half of the missing clones stem from an unresolved V gene, and the remainder is unexplained. D and trimming come from the DNA, and the V and J calls and clone size come from that table. The sample includes around 160,000 clones, with 90% to 95% observed a single time. Roughly 5.5% of the sample belongs to the ten largest clones.

Taken from cysteine to phenylalanine, the CDR3 has 14 residues. Only the CDR3 portion is preserved as DNA: 42 bases, with reading frame beginning at the first base. Reading the germline V gene gives CDR1 SNHLY and CDR2 FYNNEI. A word on this clone: The antigen it recognizes is unknown. Its ends do not fully match the called genes, so a read error is possible.

Recombination joined TRBV2 with TRBJ2-4; TRBD1 could be the D gene, as 6 bases match. The source was peripheral blood, collected 28 days after the second AZD1222 dose. This receptor was obtained from an adult who received the AZD1222 COVID-19 vaccine. The base sequence is TGTGCCAGCAGGGAAGGACAGGCCAAAAACATTCAGTACTTC. Protein translation: CASREGQAKNIQYF.